This T cell receptor (beta chain) was captured by sequencing in a study of cytomegalovirus exposure and HLA in healthy donors (dated by TCRdb to about 2017). Concerning the study at large: In an earlier analysis of approximately 640 of the donors, 250 to 300 Gb of sequence data and some 120 million unique TCR beta sequences from some 170 million T cells were reported. Roughly 310 gigabases of sequencing data and approximately 80 million unique TCR sequences were included in an early release covering about 700 HLA-typed donors. The study combined high-throughput TCR immunosequencing, statistical association of individual TCRs with disease status, and machine learning to predict cytomegalovirus infection status. To study patterns of TCR occurrence, a later analysis re-analyzed previously published TCR beta repertoires from 600 to 750 donors and added high-resolution HLA genotyping. HLA typing covered class I and class II loci at four-digit resolution. Across under 500 genotyped donors of the cohort, an average of approximately 200,000 unique TCR beta nucleotide sequences per donor were sequenced, and roughly 20% of those sequences were non-productive. A few DR-DQ haplotypes were treated as single units for association and clustering because of strong linkage in the cohort. The later analysis used no new phenotypic data to find candidate immune exposures, relying instead on TCR beta sequences and their occurrence across donors. Typing coverage differed by locus: A, B, C, DRB1 and DQB1 were typed in roughly 620-630 donors, DQA1 in around 500, DPA1 in nearly 610, and DPB1 in about 450. A separate validation cohort of approximately 120 different subjects was used in addition to the approximately 640-subject first cohort. Donor age, sex, ethnicity and CMV serostatus were compiled alongside the repertoire data. The study was designed to test whether signatures of past pathogen exposure could be identified by cataloging public T cell receptors. Using immunosequencing, the study profiled T cell repertoires from about 650 subjects and related those repertoires to cytomegalovirus serostatus. Of the 300 to 500 genotyped donors, approximately 81% were placed in the genetic ancestry cluster associated with self-reported Caucasian donors. All discovery cohort repertoires had been generated using a single sequencing platform. A later genetic analysis used genome-wide SNP genotypes for about 60% of the roughly 700 donors, treating that subset as a discovery cohort. An earlier analysis of approximately 630 of the donors applied high-throughput TCR beta sequencing to assess whether each TCR beta V gene segment acted as functional or pseudogenic. Broader findings and caveats from the paper: Roughly uniform sequencing depth across donors was assumed in presence/absence analyses, although this assumption may not hold. For the cohort, immune exposure information was limited to CMV serostatus. Over 15 rarely observed V segments, including chromosome 9 orphons, were excluded from the earlier analysis of some 590 of the donors because counts were too low. HLA typing was unavailable for some donors at each locus, so association tests used only the typed subset. The 87-base-pair reads could not distinguish some IMGT-functional V segments, including TRBV6-2 and TRBV6-3, so those segments were excluded. In vitro tests confirmed that a few of the cytomegalovirus-associated TCR beta chains recognize cytomegalovirus antigens. In both the original and validation cohorts, the classifier was reported to diagnose cytomegalovirus status with high specificity and sensitivity. Most TCR sequences were observed very rarely across donors, whereas some public TCRs were present in many individuals. A later analysis found that most CMV-associated TCR beta chains appeared HLA-restricted, with HLA associations seemingly driven largely by CMV exposure. Broadly in line with IMGT annotations, most TCR beta V segments showed up in productive rearrangements about 87% or about 30% of the time in an earlier analysis of a few hundred of the donors. In this cohort, only TCR beta chains were sequenced, and detectable features were limited by the absence of alpha or paired-chain data. In a later genetic analysis, a missense DCLRE1C variant was associated with V-gene and J-gene trimming of TCR beta chains, and the association was replicated in an independent cohort. In a later genetic analysis, fewer N-insertions in productive TCRs were reported among donors in an Asian-associated ancestry cluster than the roughly 700-donor mean. It was suggested by the authors that the approach could potentially be generalized to other disease states and immunological phenotypes. Linkage disequilibrium might explain the correlated functional status among segregating V segments, but an unknown experimental factor could not be ruled out. The study listed over 150 TCR beta chains as associated with cytomegalovirus. In a later analysis, some 18,000 TCR beta sequences were associated with specific HLA alleles at a false discovery rate of 0.05. In a later analysis, HLA-associated TCR beta chains were found to be more clonally expanded and to have lower generation probabilities than equally common non-associated chains. A later analysis found that TCR association rates varied across HLA loci, with DRB1 alleles showing the most associated TCRs and HLA-C alleles the fewest. According to a later analysis, parvovirus B19, influenza, CMV and Epstein-Barr virus appeared linked to several top co-occurrence clusters. A group of highly shared sequence variants was considered likely to be a technical artifact of the sequencing pipeline. A further reported finding was that TCR beta sequences accurately predicted the HLA-A and HLA-B alleles for most subjects in the first cohort. Assigning TCR associations to individual alleles was difficult when HLA alleles, especially DR and DQ, strongly co-occurred.

The germline V gene sets CDR1 to MNHEY and CDR2 to SVGAGI. From cysteine to phenylalanine, the CDR3 is 15 amino acids long. The only DNA kept is the CDR3, 45 bases in frame from the first base. From V the trimming removes 6 bases and from J it removes 0 bases, while the gene matches leave 5 bases of the junction unaccounted for. Preparation of the library involved the immunoSEQ multiplex PCR assay. A mixture of 60 forward primers for TCR Vbeta segments and 13 reverse primers for TCR Jbeta segments was used in the multiplex PCR. The CDR3 region of rearranged TCR beta genes was amplified from genomic DNA with a multiplex PCR assay. On the Illumina HiSeq System, the amplified TCR beta libraries were sequenced as 87-base-pair reads. The original pipeline was this. A later analysis counted about 76 million unique TCR beta chains across the 666 repertoires, and about 10 million of these chains were shared by at least two donors. Raw reads were error-corrected and collapsed into unique sequences by a nearest-neighbor algorithm in which closely related sequences were merged to remove PCR and sequencing errors. To assign V, D and J gene segments, CDR3 sequences were aligned to IMGT reference sequences. For a sequence to be retained, a match of at least six nucleotides to both a V gene segment and a J gene segment was required. Rearrangements were called productive when the CDR3 lacked stop codons and stayed in frame with V and J; all others were non-productive. CDR3 was defined by IMGT convention, running from the second conserved V-encoded cysteine to the conserved J-encoded phenylalanine. In an earlier analysis of some 550 of the donors, sequences lacking an unambiguous match to a single V gene segment were excluded. An earlier analysis of 500 to 700 of the donors classified V segments as functional when productive rearrangements were above 56.7% and as segregating when the standard deviation between donors was above 5%. A statistical classification framework was developed to diagnose cytomegalovirus status using the catalog of TCR beta chain sequences. In a later analysis, TCR nucleotide sequences were compared against IMGT/GENE-DB human TR gene sequences so that V and J genes could be assigned. In a later analysis, CDR3 sequences and most-parsimonious VDJ recombination scenarios were assigned using the TCRdist pipeline. In a later analysis, each TCR beta chain was defined by its CDR3 amino acid sequence together with its V-gene family, and reads without a unique V-gene family were excluded. A later analysis removed several hundred highly shared, low-generation-probability nucleotide sequences to deal with suspected cross-contamination and a sequencing artifact. In a later analysis, a clonal expansion index for each public chain was calculated from normalized within-repertoire ranks of inferred template counts. In a later analysis, generation probabilities were computed using a VDJ recombination model fitted to out-of-frame rearrangements, and the results were checked against IGoR. In a later analysis, hypergeometric tests were used to score TCR-TCR, TCR-HLA and TCR-CMV co-occurrence, with a repertoire-size bias correction applied to TCR pairs. A later analysis estimated false discovery rates by permuting HLA or CMV assignments 20 times. A later analysis grouped co-occurring TCRs with DBSCAN, adding TCRdist sequence similarity when clustering within HLA-allele-positive subsets. Repertoires with fewer than 30,000 or more than 120,000 public chains were left out of co-occurrence clustering, as were five repertoires with anomalous nucleotide sharing. Sourced from immuneACCESS, this table was stored by TCRdb with only in-frame sequences that have V and J called. A share of the clones is absent; for the studies checked, an unresolved V gene accounts for under half, and the remainder has no known explanation. V and J calls and clone size are those listed in that table; D and trimming were worked out from the DNA. The table for this sample lists about 150,000 clones; roughly 84% of them were counted only once. 0.38% of the sample is held by the ten biggest clonotypes.

In total, approximately 690 healthy bone marrow donors made up the cohort. All cohort members were sampled while nominally healthy, although unrecorded immune exposures were likely present. The donor was CMV seronegative and belonged to the group of 352 seronegative cohort members. A peripheral blood sample was collected from each donor, and TCR beta sequencing was performed on peripheral blood mononuclear cells. The Qiagen DNeasy Blood Extraction Kit was used to extract genomic DNA from the blood cell samples. This clone was found a few times. It lacks a known antigen. Base qualities were left out, and no much larger clone turns up one base away.

The sequenced sample consisted of PBMCs. The sequence joins TRBV6-5 to TRBJ2-1; 7 nucleotides in the junction match TRBD1. The TCR was taken from a boy younger than 10 in good health and CMV-seronegative. DNA sequence: TGTGCCAGCAGGACGACAGGGTTCTCCTACAATGAGCAGTTCTTC. This is translated as CASRTTGFSYNEQFF.